Sequencing of this TCR beta chain was carried out in a study of follicular helper T cells after annual influenza vaccination. Study summary: Sampling occurred days 0, 7 and 28 after each influenza vaccination.

Clones were read by immunoSEQ multiplex PCR, and TCRdb kept only the in-frame ones, dropping some. The data contain some 15,000 clones, 84% of them singletons. This CDR3 has 14 amino acids. From germline, CDR1 is LNHDA and CDR2 SQIVND (reference sequence). V shed 5 bases, J shed 8 bases, and the junction held 7 bases outside the gene matches. General study results and limits: Plasmablast frequency change correlated with clonality change in ICOS+CD38+ cTfh.

Time point given: 2014-2015 season, pre-vaccination. As concerns this clone: The antigen is undetermined.

The specimen was CXCR5- memory CD4+ T cells sorted from blood, collected on the day of influenza vaccination. The gene calls are TRBV19 and TRBJ1-4, with TRBD1 matching over 8 bases. This receptor was identified in an adult who received the influenza vaccine. The CDR3 DNA reads TGTGCCAGTAGTTCAGGACAGGGAGGGGAAAAACTGTTTTTT. It translates to CASSSGQGGEKLFF. The variable domain in full, completed from reference TRBV19 and TRBJ1-4, reads DGGITQSPKYLFRKEGQNVTLSCEQNLNHDAMYWYRQDPGQGLRLIYYSQIVNDFQKGDIAEGYSVSREKKESFPLTVTSAQKNPTAFYLCASSSGQGGEKLFFGSGTQLSVL.